This T cell receptor beta chain is from a study of Ad26.COV2.S vaccination and SARS-CoV-2 variants. Study outcomes and limitations: Vaccine recipients had higher spike-specific TCR breadth than placebo recipients. Analytic work on TCR breadth and depth might have understated the full extent of total T cell responses.

CDR3 length: 14 residues. The ends were cut back, 7 bases at V and 2 bases at J, with 13 bases in the middle. Germline assignment: CDR1 MNHEY and CDR2 SVGAGI. Here immunoSEQ multiplex PCR was the method, and the copy in TCRdb shows in-frame clones only, minus some. The data contain nearly 95,000 clones, more than 65% of them seen just once; the ten biggest clones take up about 16%. The sample holds a few counts of this clone. The antigen remains unidentified. Specimen: peripheral blood, collected after recovery from COVID-19. This clonotype originated in a human donor who had recovered from COVID-19. This sequence joins TRBV6-5 and TRBJ2-3, with D unresolved. The CDR3 loop reads CASTTGHNTDTQYF. In DNA, the CDR3 is TGTGCCAGCACCACCGGCCACAACACAGATACGCAGTATTTT.